This T cell receptor (beta chain) was profiled in a study of cytotoxic CD8 clonotypes in ibrutinib-treated CLL (dated by TCRdb to the early 2020s). With regard to the full study: The cohort had 11 relapsed/refractory and around 15 treatment-naive patients; about 17 were IGHV unmutated. Responses were partial in some 24 patients and complete in 2; after median approximately 5.5 years follow-up, roughly 14 stayed in remission and approximately 12 progressed. Response samples were obtained after a median of around 11 months of treatment, with a range of about 6 to 36 months. On average, each sample yielded some 250,000 productive templates and 94,082 productive rearrangements. Of the roughly 79 people in the trial, some 28 had longitudinal samples available. Cryopreserved peripheral blood mononuclear cells were obtained before treatment, at response, and at either sustained remission or disease progression. Every remission and progressive disease sample was obtained while ibrutinib was still being received by the patients. Results the study describes overall, beyond this receptor: Sampling times were not matched between sustained-remission and progressing patients, and lymph node repertoires were not studied. Clonality increased at ibrutinib response, stayed stable in sustained remission, and fell back toward baseline at progression. Public clonotypes were rare and either contracted or stayed stable during treatment, and the rise in clonality at ibrutinib response reflected the expansion of private clonotypes. At baseline, clonality was higher than in age-matched healthy donors and showed a strong correlation with circulating CD8+ T-cell counts.

On this clone itself: Its target antigen remains unknown. Per-base qualities were not stored, and no clone one base away is much larger.

The time point label on this specimen signifies: about eleven months on ibrutinib. For TCR beta library preparation, 1.5 to 2 micrograms of genomic DNA was extracted from cryopreserved PBMCs. Longitudinal blood samples from CLL patients on ibrutinib monotherapy were analyzed using high-throughput TCR beta sequencing. The patients took part in an open-label, single-center phase 2 trial of ibrutinib monotherapy. Each clonotype received, on average, roughly 9.6x coverage in deep resolution sequencing performed on a MiSeq, where the target depth lay between 1 in 1 million and 1 in 200,000 T cells. The immunoSEQ hsTCRB Kit was used to generate the TCR beta libraries. The study's processing was this. Data were analyzed with ImmunoSEQ Data Assistant and ImmunoSEQ Analyzer, with V, D and J genes assigned per IMGT definitions. Clonality, which ranges from 0 to 1, was calculated as one minus the normalized Shannon entropy of productive rearrangement frequencies. Only overrepresented clonotypes making up at least 0.05% of the repertoire of each patient were included in the public clonotype analysis. Roughly 12 age-matched healthy donor repertoires from immuneACCESS were used as controls for clonality. TCRdb obtained this table from immuneACCESS and retained in-frame rearrangements with V and J assigned. These tables miss some clones; where compared with another copy, unresolved V genes account for less than half of the shortfall, and the remainder is unexplained. V and J calls and clone size are copied from that table; D and trimming were computed from the DNA. This sample is represented by about 140,000 clones; approximately 80% of them were singletons. Clones ranked in the top ten supply 28% of the sample.

Counted from cysteine to phenylalanine, this CDR3 has 16 amino acids. The retained sequence is limited to the CDR3, 48 bases, with the frame set at the first base. The germline V gene encodes CDR1 SGHDT and CDR2 YYEEEE. At the junction V is shortened by 1 base and J by 3 bases, with 11 bases in between. The rearrangement combines TRBV5-6 with TRBJ1-6, with the D gene not confidently named. This TCR derives from a human donor with chronic lymphocytic leukemia. Here the sequenced sample was PBMCs, taken after 12 months of ibrutinib treatment. The CDR3 region: CASSLTVANYNSPLHF. The sequence in DNA is TGTGCCAGCAGCTTGACAGTTGCAAACTATAATTCACCCCTCCACTTT.